This T cell receptor beta chain was retrieved from a study of beta chain features in type 1 diabetes. Study context: All samples yielded around 98 million examined sorted cells. Findings of the study overall: Fewer junction insertions and more nucleotide deletions appeared in type 1 diabetes patients. TCRB CDR3s from Type 1 diabetes patients were moderately but significantly shorter in all four CD4+ subsets.

As for this clone: Its matching antigen is unknown.

Every isolated RNA sample was fully reverse transcribed, so sequencing captured expressed TCRB transcripts. Clones were read by immunoSEQ multiplex PCR, and TCRdb kept only the in-frame ones, dropping some. The sample has over 700,000 clones; roughly a sixth are singletons. The CDR3 contains 14 residues. The ends were cut back, 4 bases at V and 5 bases at J, with 11 bases in the middle. CDR1 and CDR2 from the germline V gene are SGHVS and FQNEAQ. This receptor was identified in a woman between 18 and 30 years old in good health. Sequencing was done on a sample of naive CD4+ T cells from blood. J is TRBJ1-4 and V is TRBV7-8, with D perhaps matching TRBD1 (5 bases). The CDR3 reads CASSSSGGNEKLFF. The CDR3 bases are TGTGCCAGCAGCTCCTCTGGGGGGAATGAAAAACTGTTTTTT.